Below are 21 T cell receptor beta chains sequenced from a single sample in a study of cytomegalovirus exposure and HLA in healthy donors. This PCR relied on a set of 60 Vbeta primers and 13 Jbeta primers. Clones were read by immunoSEQ multiplex PCR, and TCRdb kept only the in-frame ones, dropping some. The sample gives 130,000 or so clones, roughly three quarters of which show up once; around 1.3% is in the top ten. Material for sequencing was PBMCs. The receptors were sampled from a woman in her 40s in good health and CMV-seronegative.

This rearrangement joins TRBV7-3 to TRBJ1-5; TRBD1 agrees at 7 bases. With V trimmed by 4 bases and J by 3 bases, 3 bases remained unmatched. This CDR3 has 14 residues. Germline CDR1 SGHTA, CDR2 FQGTGA. For the CDR3, the DNA is TGTGCCAGCAGCTCCGGACAGGCCAATCAGCCCCAGCATTTT. Protein sequence: CASSSGQANQPQHF.

CDR3 residues: CASSDRKPLDTIYF. DNA for the CDR3: TGCGCCAGCAGTGACAGGAAACCTCTGGACACCATATATTTT. This chain links TRBV10-1 with TRBJ1-3; unclear D gene. CDR1 is WNHNN, CDR2 SYGVQD, per germline (reference sequence). The CDR3 sequence is 14 residues long. V was trimmed by 3 bases and J by 8 bases, leaving 14 bases between them.

This clone was seen a few times. V is TRBV9 and J is TRBJ2-3; 9 bases are shared with TRBD2. CDR1 SGDLS and CDR2 YYNGEE come from the germline V gene. The CDR3 is 15 residues long. V shed 0 bases and J 5 bases; nucleotides not matched to a gene: 4. CDR3 nucleotides: TGTGCCAGCAGCGTAGTGGCGGGGGGGGGAGATACGCAGTATTTT. Its protein is CASSVVAGGGDTQYF.

This clone was counted between two and nine times. The rearrangement uses TRBV4-3 and TRBJ1-5, with 7 bases that match TRBD1. With 1 base clipped from V and 8 bases from J, the junction kept 5 bases outside the gene matches. Germline CDR1 LGHNA, CDR2 YSLEER. CDR3 size: 14 residues. In nucleotides, the CDR3 is TGCGCCAGCAGCCAAGGACAGGGCAAGGAGCCCCAGCATTTT. It translates to CASSQGQGKEPQHF.

This clone occurred a few times. V gene TRBV25-1 combines with J gene TRBJ1-3; TRBD1 might be the D (5 bases). The CDR3 is 14 amino acids. Trimming cost V 4 bases and J 4 bases, with 11 bases left between them. Germline V gene sequence: CDR1 MGHDK, CDR2 SYGVNS. The CDR3 bases are TGTGCCAGCAGTGCCCCAGGGCAGGGAAACACCATATATTTT. It encodes CASSAPGQGNTIYF.

The CDR3 spells CASSIREHNQPQHF. DNA of the CDR3: TGTGCCAGCAGCATCAGGGAACACAATCAGCCCCAGCATTTT. The chain carries TRBV13 and TRBJ1-5, with D maybe TRBD1 (5 bases). The CDR3 extends over 14 amino acids. Germline assignment: CDR1 PRHDT and CDR2 FYEKMQ (reference sequence). V was clipped by 5 bases and J by 3 bases, with 11 bases between them.

The V call is TRBV4-3, the J call TRBJ2-1; 12 bases agree with TRBD2. The V gene end was trimmed by 3 bases and the J gene end by 0 bases; junction bases not matched to a gene: 12. Germline lookup yields CDR1 LGHNA and CDR2 YSLEER. There are 20 residues in the CDR3. For the CDR3, the DNA is TGCGCCAGCAGCCAGGAATGGGGACTAGCGGGTTGGAGCTCCTACAATGAGCAGTTCTTC. This sequence encodes CASSQEWGLAGWSSYNEQFF.

The chain carries TRBV30 and TRBJ1-2; a weak D match, TRBD1 (6 bases). Between the trimmed V and J ends, which lost 0 bases and 9 bases, there was a span of 17 bases. The germline V gene encodes CDR1 GTSNPN and CDR2 SVGIG (reference sequence). The CDR3 consists of 14 residues. CDR3 coding DNA: TGTGCCTGGAGTGTGGGGGGGCCTAGATGGCGCTACACCTTC. Translation gives CAWSVGGPRWRYTF. The complete variable domain, with remaining parts taken from reference TRBV30 and TRBJ1-2, reads SQTIHQWPATLVQPVGSPLSLECTVEGTSNPNLYWYRQAAGRGLQLLFYSVGIGQISSEVPQNLSASRPQDRQFILSSKKLLLSDSGFYLCAWSVGGPRWRYTFGSGTRLTVV.

The chain combines TRBV6-5 with TRBJ1-2; TRBD1 matches 9 bases. The CDR3 has 15 residues. Unmatched junction bases numbered 11, after V lost 6 bases and J lost 6 bases. CDR1 is MNHEY, CDR2 SVGAGI, per germline. CDR3 sequence: CASSPSTGGRHGYTF. The CDR3 coding sequence is TGTGCCAGCAGCCCCTCGACAGGGGGAAGGCATGGCTACACCTTC.

The rearrangement joins TRBV5-1 to TRBJ2-3; D may be TRBD2 (5 bases). The V end was cut by 6 bases, the J end by 8 bases, with 13 bases between. CDR1 SGHRS and CDR2 YFSETQ come from the germline V gene. The CDR3 sequence is 12 residues long. Here the CDR3 reads CASTDDGITQYF. CDR3 DNA sequence: TGCGCCAGCACCGACGACGGGATTACGCAGTATTTT.

V gene TRBV11-2 combines with J gene TRBJ2-5, with 7 bases identical to TRBD2. Losses at the gene ends were 1 base for V and 2 bases for J; bases not matched to a gene: 7. The CDR3 is 16 amino acids. In germline, CDR1 is SGHAT, CDR2 FQNNGV. The DNA of the CDR3 is TGTGCCAGCAGCTTAGGGCTAGCGGTTACGCAAGAGACCCAGTACTTC. Encoded protein: CASSLGLAVTQETQYF.

The chain has TRBV5-1 and TRBJ2-1; D perhaps matches TRBD2 (6 bases). Germline-derived CDR1 and CDR2 are SGHRS and YFSETQ. The CDR3 sequence is 14 residues long. The V end was cut by 4 bases, the J end by 4 bases, with 12 bases between. The CDR3 nucleotides read TGCGCCAGCAGCCGACGGGACTTTTACAATGAGCAGTTCTTC. Protein: CASSRRDFYNEQFF.

The V and J genes are TRBV6-6 and TRBJ1-1, with a weak D call TRBD1 (6 bases). Deletions cut 6 bases from V and 5 bases from J, with 16 bases between. The CDR3 contains 14 residues. Germline CDR1 reads MNHNY; CDR2 reads SVGAGI (reference sequence). The CDR3 nucleotides read TGTGCCAGCAGGCAAACAGGGTGGAAAACTGAAGCTTTCTTT. This codes for CASRQTGWKTEAFF.

V is TRBV7-2 and J is TRBJ1-2, with D perhaps matching TRBD1 (6 bases). Trimming took off 2 bases at V and 2 bases at J, with 9 bases between the two ends. The germline CDR1 and CDR2 sequences are SGHTA and FQGNSA. This CDR3 comprises 14 residues. CDR3 DNA sequence: TGTGCCAGCAGCTTACCAGGGGCGAACTATGGCTACACCTTC. This sequence encodes CASSLPGANYGYTF.

This chain joins TRBV2 and TRBJ2-7; a weak D match, TRBD2 (5 bases). CDR3 size: 14 residues. Per the germline V gene, CDR1 is SNHLY and CDR2 is FYNNEI. V was cut by 1 base and J by 4 bases, with 11 bases left in between. CDR3 residues: CASSEESPGYEQYF. CDR3 sequence (DNA): TGTGCCAGCAGTGAAGAGTCACCGGGATACGAGCAGTACTTC.

The gene calls are TRBV9 and TRBJ1-1; D is unresolved. The V gene's germline CDR1 is SGDLS and CDR2 YYNGEE. V was clipped by 0 bases and J by 4 bases, with 10 bases between them. This CDR3 comprises 14 residues. CDR3 DNA: TGTGCCAGCAGCGTAGAACAGAGGGCCACTGAAGCTTTCTTT. Amino acid sequence: CASSVEQRATEAFF.

The chain is built from TRBV5-4 and TRBJ1-1; tentative D call: TRBD1 (6 bases). Trimming removed 0 bases at V and 2 bases at J, with 11 bases between. The CDR3 is 15 residues long. Germline CDR1 SGHNT, CDR2 YYREEE (reference sequence). CDR3 amino acids: CASSLAGVRNTEAFF. The DNA for the CDR3 is TGTGCCAGCAGCTTGGCAGGGGTAAGAAACACTGAAGCTTTCTTT.

This clone was detected a few times. The V gene is TRBV29-1, the J gene TRBJ1-4; D may be TRBD1 (6 bases). V lost 5 bases and J lost 4, with 11 bases in between. CDR1 is SQVTM, CDR2 ANQGSEA, per germline. The CDR3 spans 13 residues. CDR3 residues: CSVLGQYNEKLFF. CDR3 bases: TGCAGCGTTCTAGGACAGTATAATGAAAAACTGTTTTTT.

This clone was seen once. V and J are TRBV11-3 and TRBJ2-5; the match to TRBD2 covers 8 bases. The germline V gene has CDR1 SGHNT and CDR2 YENEEA. The CDR3 loop spans 15 amino acids. J gave up 0 bases and V 5 bases, and 5 bases lay outside the gene matches. The CDR3 DNA is TGTGCCAGCAGCCCCGGACTAGCCAACCAAGAGACCCAGTACTTC. Protein product: CASSPGLANQETQYF.

The J gene is TRBJ1-1, the V gene TRBV6-6; TRBD1 matches at 8 bases. CDR1 and CDR2 (germline): MNHNY, SVGAGI (reference sequence). Trimming at V came to 5 bases and at J to 4 bases, leaving 6 bases not matched to a gene. This CDR3 is built from 14 residues. In DNA, the CDR3 is TGTGCCAGCAGTCCGGACAGGGATGTCACTGAAGCTTTCTTT. It translates to CASSPDRDVTEAFF.

This chain joins TRBV2 and TRBJ2-2, with D maybe TRBD2 (5 bases). The CDR3 has 16 amino acids. Looked up from germline, CDR1 is SNHLY and CDR2 is FYNNEI. The V end was cut by 3 bases, the J end by 3 bases, with 14 bases between. DNA of the CDR3: TGTGCCAGCAGTGAGAGAATAGCGAGATACACCGGGGAGCTGTTTTTT. Protein product: CASSERIARYTGELFF.